One sample yielded the 26 T cell receptor beta chains listed below, sequenced in a study of human T cells and chemical hapten exposure (dated by TCRdb to the early 2020s). What the time point label conveys for this sample: patch test 3, about 24 weeks after DPC sensitization. Sample treatment or condition, as interpreted from the label and publication: therapeutic diphenylcyclopropenone sensitization with weekly scalp DPC. Libraries were made using RACE. The instrument was a NextSeq 500. TCRdb reran the public reads through fastp at Q25 and MiXCR, keeping productive beta chains. Every distinct CDR3 protein forms one entry, paired with its most common genes and DNA. The sample table records 85,000 to 100,000 distinct CDR3 sequences; roughly 27% of these occur just once. The top ten hold 10% to 13% of the sample. The input for sequencing was whole blood, taken in connection with sensitization to the hapten diphenylcyclopropenone (DPC). The receptors here all came from a man between 40 and 49 years old with alopecia areata. Some clones in this sample may be carry-over from other donors' samples.

The V gene is TRBV12-3 or TRBV12-4, the J gene TRBJ2-5; possibly TRBD1 for D (6 bases). Trimming removed 2 bases from V and 3 bases from J, with 7 bases in between. The CDR3 has 13 residues. The CDR3 DNA sequence: TGTGCCAGCAGTTTACAGGGGAAAGAGACCCAGTACTTC. Protein product: CASSLQGKETQYF.

The chain is built from TRBV12-3 or TRBV12-4 and TRBJ1-5; a possible D gene is TRBD1 (5 bases). V was pared by 3 bases and J by 5 bases, with 8 bases between. The CDR3 is 13 amino acids. In DNA, the CDR3 is TGTGCCAGCAGTTTGACGGGGGATCAGCCCCAGCATTTT. It specifies CASSLTGDQPQHF.

The chain uses TRBV12-5 and TRBJ2-5; 9 positions match TRBD1. CDR1 and CDR2 from the germline V gene are LGHNT and FRNRAP. The CDR3 runs 16 residues. The V segment lost 1 base and the J segment 5 bases; nucleotides outside the gene matches: 8. Here the CDR3 DNA reads TGTGCTAGTGGTTTGGGGACAGGGGACATGTACGAGACCCAGTACTTC. This gives the protein CASGLGTGDMYETQYF.

This clonotype was seen only a few times. This chain connects TRBV7-7 to TRBJ2-1, with TRBD2 matching 11 bases. The V segment lost 2 bases and the J segment 7 bases; nucleotides outside the gene matches: 7. The CDR3 extends over 16 amino acids. Germline CDR1 and CDR2: SSHAT and FNYEAQ (reference sequence). The chain's CDR3 is CASSLRVAGGLNEQFF. CDR3 DNA: TGTGCCAGCAGCTTACGCGTAGCGGGAGGGCTAAATGAGCAGTTCTTC.

A few counts support this clonotype. The gene calls are TRBV7-9 and TRBJ2-1; the match to TRBD2 covers 7 bases. Germline V gene sequence: CDR1 SEHNR, CDR2 FQNEAQ (reference sequence). The CDR3 sequence is 15 residues long. V shed 0 bases and J 6 bases; nucleotides not matched to a gene: 5. The CDR3 DNA is TGTGCCAGCAGCTTAGCGTACGGCGGGAGCAATGAGCAGTTCTTC. This codes for CASSLAYGGSNEQFF.

This chain uses TRBV29-1 with TRBJ2-2, with 8 bases aligning to TRBD1. This CDR3 is built from 15 residues. Germline V gives CDR1 SQVTM, CDR2 ANQGSEA. Trimming took 2 bases from V and 6 from J; bases not matched to a gene: 8. CDR3 in amino acids: CSVEKARGRSGELFF. CDR3 sequence (DNA): TGCAGCGTTGAAAAGGCCAGGGGGCGTTCCGGGGAGCTGTTTTTT.

The V and J genes are TRBV20-1 and TRBJ2-1, with 10 bases that match TRBD2. This CDR3 contains 15 residues. Germline CDR1 reads DFQATT; CDR2 reads SNEGSKA (reference sequence). The trim removed 0 bases at V and 5 bases at J, leaving 4 bases unmatched. The CDR3, as DNA: TGCAGTGCTAGAGAGCCTAGCGGGGGTAACAATGAGCAGTTCTTC. Translating it yields CSAREPSGGNNEQFF.

This clonotype was found a few times. The V call is TRBV10-3, the J call TRBJ2-7; 7 positions match TRBD2. Germline V lookup: CDR1 ENHRY, CDR2 SYGVKD. The CDR3 totals 14 residues. The trim removed 2 bases at V and 5 bases at J, leaving 6 bases unmatched. The CDR3 here is CAISESWEGDEQYF. Written as DNA, the CDR3 is TGTGCCATCAGTGAGAGTTGGGAGGGCGACGAGCAGTACTTC.

This clonotype was recorded only once. A much more abundant neighbour one base away suggests this may be a read error. The gene calls are TRBV14 and TRBJ2-5; D is perhaps TRBD2 (6 bases). The CDR3 sequence is 17 residues long. Germline CDR1 SGHDN, CDR2 FVKESK. The V and J ends lost 1 base and 2 bases respectively, with 17 bases between them. In nucleotides, the CDR3 is TGTGCCAGCAGCCAAGCGTCGGGGGTATCCCGACAAGAGACCCAGTACTTC. Its translation: CASSQASGVSRQETQYF.

A few counts support this clonotype. This rearrangement joins TRBV5-1 to TRBJ2-7, with 11 bases fitting TRBD2. The CDR3 loop spans 17 amino acids. The V and J ends lost 3 bases and 0 bases, in that order; junction bases with no gene match: 8. CDR1 and CDR2 (germline): SGHRS, YFSETQ. CDR3 nucleotides: TGCGCCAGCAGCTCCGTCATAGCGGGAGGGAGCTCCTACGAGCAGTACTTC. Protein sequence: CASSSVIAGGSSYEQYF.

The chain has TRBV20-1 and TRBJ2-1, with TRBD1 identical over 8 bases. Germline assignment: CDR1 DFQATT and CDR2 SNEGSKA (reference sequence). This CDR3 is built from 16 residues. V was pared by 0 bases and J by 6 bases, with 10 bases of the junction left unmatched. CDR3 residues: CSARDPSRGLPNEQFF. CDR3 DNA: TGCAGTGCTAGAGATCCGTCCAGGGGGCTTCCCAATGAGCAGTTCTTC.

V usage is TRBV10-3 and J usage is TRBJ2-1; 10 bases are a match to TRBD2. The CDR3 has 16 residues. Germline CDR1 reads ENHRY; CDR2 reads SYGVKD. The junction had 7 bases not matched to a gene; V was cut back by 3 bases and J by 5 bases. The CDR3, as DNA: TGTGCCATCAGTGAAGCGCTAGCGGGAGACCACAATGAGCAGTTCTTC. Translating gives CAISEALAGDHNEQFF.

V and J are TRBV6-5 and TRBJ2-7; D not certain. The CDR3 sequence is 13 residues long. The V gene lost 3 bases and the J gene lost 3 bases, with 9 bases spanning the gap. Germline V gene lookup returns CDR1 MNHEY and CDR2 SVGAGI. The CDR3 reads CASSYSGHYEQYF. CDR3 in DNA: TGTGCCAGCAGTTATTCCGGCCACTACGAGCAGTACTTC.

This sequence joins TRBV29-1 and TRBJ2-3; 7 nucleotides line up with TRBD1. Germline loops: CDR1 SQVTM, CDR2 ANQGSEA. The CDR3 is 14 amino acids. The ends lost 3 bases at V and 9 bases at J; junction bases unmatched: 12. Written as DNA, the CDR3 is TGCAGCGTTGAGGAGCCCGGGACAGTCAGAACGCAGTATTTT. Translating gives CSVEEPGTVRTQYF.

The chain uses TRBV27 and TRBJ1-3; maybe TRBD1 (5 bases). There are 15 residues in the CDR3. V was shortened by 2 bases and J by 3 bases, with 11 bases between the two germline ends. CDR1 and CDR2 (germline): MNHEY, SMNVEV (reference sequence). The CDR3 DNA reads TGTGCCAGCAGTTTAGGCCCGACAGTTGGAAACACCATATATTTT. It is translated as CASSLGPTVGNTIYF.

This clonotype has a handful of counts. This chain links TRBV4-1 with TRBJ2-3; no reliable D call. The CDR3 contains 16 residues. The ends were cut back, 1 base at V and 5 bases at J, with 16 bases in the middle. Looked up from germline, CDR1 is MGHRA and CDR2 is YSYEKL. The CDR3 DNA follows: TGCGCCAGCAGCCAAGTCTTGCGGAAATTGGTAGATACGCAGTATTTT. Protein sequence: CASSQVLRKLVDTQYF.

Here the CDR3 reads CASSDPREGGNTIYF. In DNA form, the CDR3 reads TGTGCCAGCAGTGATCCCAGGGAGGGTGGAAACACCATATATTTT. The chain joins TRBV25-1 to TRBJ1-3, with a tentative D call TRBD1 (5 bases). V was cut by 3 bases and J by 3 bases, with 12 bases left in between. This CDR3 has 15 amino acids. Germline V gives CDR1 MGHDK, CDR2 SYGVNS.

This clonotype has just a few counts. CDR3 region: CASSLLNYEQFF. In nucleotides, the CDR3 is TGCGCCAGCAGCTTGCTTAATTATGAGCAGTTCTTC. J is TRBJ2-1 and V is TRBV5-1; D is ambiguous. With 1 base removed from V and 8 bases from J, the gap between germline ends came to 7 bases. Germline V gives CDR1 SGHRS, CDR2 YFSETQ. The CDR3 loop spans 12 amino acids.

This clonotype was picked up a small number of times. This chain links TRBV9 with TRBJ2-3; 14 bases match TRBD2. V shed 2 bases and J 2 bases; nucleotides not matched to a gene: 4. The germline CDR1 and CDR2 sequences are SGDLS and YYNGEE. The CDR3 is 17 amino acids. CDR3 nucleotide sequence: TGTGCCAGCAGCGTTGGGACTAGCGGGGGAATCACAGATACGCAGTATTTT. Amino acid sequence: CASSVGTSGGITDTQYF.

This clonotype was recorded a few times. The chain couples TRBV12-3 or TRBV12-4 to TRBJ2-6; D perhaps matches TRBD1 (6 bases). The CDR3 contains 15 residues. V was shortened by 3 bases and J by 2 bases, with 8 bases between the two germline ends. The DNA for the CDR3 is TGTGCCAGCAGTTTCCACAGGGCTGGGGCCAACGTCCTGACTTTC. This codes for CASSFHRAGANVLTF.

The chain is built from TRBV20-1 and TRBJ2-1; tentatively, D is TRBD2 (5 bases). V gave up 3 bases and J gave up 8 bases, with 14 bases separating them. There are 13 residues in the CDR3. Germline values: CDR1 DFQATT, CDR2 SNEGSKA (reference sequence). The DNA for the CDR3 is TGCAGTGCTAGTGCTAGCAGTAACTATGAGCAGTTCTTC. This translates into CSASASSNYEQFF.

As for this clonotype: A much larger clone lies a single base off, so this may be a read error. A read error is likely, as this CDR3 ends without the conserved phenylalanine or tryptophan. The gene calls are TRBV28 and TRBJ2-7, with 10 nucleotides matching TRBD2. In germline, CDR1 is MDHEN, CDR2 SYDVKM. The ends lost 6 bases at V and 6 bases at J; junction bases unmatched: 5. This CDR3 is 13 amino acids long. For the CDR3, the DNA is TGTGCCAGCAGCCCTGGACTAGCGGCCGAGCAGTACATC. Translated, it gives CASSPGLAAEQYI.

This clonotype turned up a few times. The chain couples TRBV7-2 to TRBJ2-1, with 10 bases matching TRBD2. Germline CDR1 is SGHTA and CDR2 is FQGNSA. The CDR3 runs to 16 residues. V shed 3 bases, J shed 3 bases, and the junction held 5 bases outside the gene matches. The CDR3 sequence: CASSFTGTSVYNEQFF. As DNA, the CDR3 is TGTGCCAGCAGCTTCACCGGGACTAGCGTCTACAATGAGCAGTTCTTC.

The CDR3 DNA follows: TGTGCCAGCAGCTTAGGAGGTCTAGGCCAGGAGACCCAGTACTTC. This gives the protein CASSLGGLGQETQYF. The J gene is TRBJ2-5, the V gene TRBV7-9; no firm D call. CDR3 length: 15 amino acids. V was pared by 1 base and J by 5 bases, with 14 bases between. The germline V gene encodes CDR1 SEHNR and CDR2 FQNEAQ (reference sequence).

The chain uses TRBV7-9 and TRBJ1-1, with D maybe TRBD1 (5 bases). Trimming stripped 5 bases from V and 5 bases from J, with 18 bases between. Looked up from germline, CDR1 is SEHNR and CDR2 is FQNEAQ (reference sequence). There are 15 residues in the CDR3. The DNA of the CDR3 is TGTGCCAGCAGCCGCCCGTATGGCAGGGATACTGAAGCTTTCTTT. Translating gives CASSRPYGRDTEAFF. Variable domain in full (rest from reference TRBV7-9 and TRBJ1-1): DTGVSQNPRHKITKRGQNVTFRCDPISEHNRLYWYRQTLGQGPEFLTYFQNEAQLEKSRLLSDRFSAERPKGSFSTLEIQRTEQGDSAMYLCASSRPYGRDTEAFFGQGTRLTVV.

In DNA form, the CDR3 reads TGTGCCAGCAGCCAATTAGGACGGAATGAGCAGTTCTTC. Protein product: CASSQLGRNEQFF. The V gene is TRBV14, the J gene TRBJ2-1; D is ambiguous. This CDR3 contains 13 residues. V was trimmed by 2 bases and J by 7 bases, leaving 9 bases between them. Germline-derived CDR1 and CDR2 are SGHDN and FVKESK.